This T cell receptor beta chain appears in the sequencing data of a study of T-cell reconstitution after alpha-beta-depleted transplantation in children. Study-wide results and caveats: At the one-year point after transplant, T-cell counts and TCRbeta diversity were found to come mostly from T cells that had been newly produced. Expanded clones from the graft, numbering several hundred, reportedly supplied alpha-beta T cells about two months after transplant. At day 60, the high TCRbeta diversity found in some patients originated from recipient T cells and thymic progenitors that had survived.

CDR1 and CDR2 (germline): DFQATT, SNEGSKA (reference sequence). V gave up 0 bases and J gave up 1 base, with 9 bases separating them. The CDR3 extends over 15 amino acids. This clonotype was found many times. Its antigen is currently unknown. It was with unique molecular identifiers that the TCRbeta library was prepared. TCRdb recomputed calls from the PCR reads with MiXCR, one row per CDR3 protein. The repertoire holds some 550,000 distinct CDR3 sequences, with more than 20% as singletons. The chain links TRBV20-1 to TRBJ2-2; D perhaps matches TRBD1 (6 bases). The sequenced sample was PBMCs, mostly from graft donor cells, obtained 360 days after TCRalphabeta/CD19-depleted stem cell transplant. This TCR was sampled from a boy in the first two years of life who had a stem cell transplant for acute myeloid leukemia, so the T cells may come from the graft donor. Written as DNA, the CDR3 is TGCAGTGCTAGAGAAGTAGGGGGGAACACCGGGGAGCTGTTTTTT. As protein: CSAREVGGNTGELFF.